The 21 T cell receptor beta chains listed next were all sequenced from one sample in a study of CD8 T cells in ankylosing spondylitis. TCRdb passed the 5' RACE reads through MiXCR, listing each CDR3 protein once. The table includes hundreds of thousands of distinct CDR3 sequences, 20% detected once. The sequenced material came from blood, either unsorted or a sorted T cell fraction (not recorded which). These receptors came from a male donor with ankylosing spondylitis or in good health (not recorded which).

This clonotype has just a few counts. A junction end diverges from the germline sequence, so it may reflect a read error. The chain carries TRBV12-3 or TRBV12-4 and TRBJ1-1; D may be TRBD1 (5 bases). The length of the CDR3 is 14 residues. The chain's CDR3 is CASRLTGGSTEAFF. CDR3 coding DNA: TGTGCCAGCCGTTTAACCGGGGGAAGCACTGAAGCTTTCTTT.

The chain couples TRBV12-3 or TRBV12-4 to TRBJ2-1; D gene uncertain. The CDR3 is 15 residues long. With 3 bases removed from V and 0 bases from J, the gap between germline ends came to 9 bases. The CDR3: CASSFTRSSYNEQFF. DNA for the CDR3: TGTGCCAGCAGTTTTACACGCAGCTCCTACAATGAGCAGTTCTTC.

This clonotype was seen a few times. CDR3 bases: TGTGCCAGCAGCCAGGAGGACGGGGGGACTGAAGCTTTCTTT. Protein: CASSQEDGGTEAFF. The genes are TRBV3-1 and TRBJ1-1; weak D call: TRBD1 (5 bases). V was cut by 3 bases and J by 5 bases, with 13 bases left in between. The CDR3 totals 14 residues. CDR1 and CDR2 from the germline V gene are LGHDT and YNNKEL (reference sequence).

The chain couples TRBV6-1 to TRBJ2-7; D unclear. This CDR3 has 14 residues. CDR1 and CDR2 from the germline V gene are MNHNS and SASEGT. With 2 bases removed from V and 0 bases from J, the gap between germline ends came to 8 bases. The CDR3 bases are TGTGCCAGCAGTGAATCTAGAAACTCCTACGAGCAGTACTTC. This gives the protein CASSESRNSYEQYF.

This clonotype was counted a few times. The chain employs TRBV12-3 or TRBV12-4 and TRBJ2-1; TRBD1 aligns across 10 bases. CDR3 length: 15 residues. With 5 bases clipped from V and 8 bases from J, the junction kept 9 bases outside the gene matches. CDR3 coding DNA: TGTGCCAGCAGTGCAGACAGGGGGCGATTCTATGAGCAGTTCTTC. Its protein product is CASSADRGRFYEQFF.

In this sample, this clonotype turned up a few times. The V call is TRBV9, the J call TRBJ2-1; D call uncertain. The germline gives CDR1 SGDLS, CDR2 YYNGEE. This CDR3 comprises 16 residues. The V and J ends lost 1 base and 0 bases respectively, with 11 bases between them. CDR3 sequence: CASSVRQTSSYNEQFF. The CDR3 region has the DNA TGTGCCAGCAGCGTACGTCAGACCAGCTCCTACAATGAGCAGTTCTTC.

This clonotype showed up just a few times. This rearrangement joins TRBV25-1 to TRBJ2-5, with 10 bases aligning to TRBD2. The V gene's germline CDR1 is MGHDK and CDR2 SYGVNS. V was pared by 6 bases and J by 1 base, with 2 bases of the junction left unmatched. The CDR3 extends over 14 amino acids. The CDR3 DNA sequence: TGTGCCAGCAGACTAGCGGGGTCCCAAGAGACCCAGTACTTC. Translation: CASRLAGSQETQYF.

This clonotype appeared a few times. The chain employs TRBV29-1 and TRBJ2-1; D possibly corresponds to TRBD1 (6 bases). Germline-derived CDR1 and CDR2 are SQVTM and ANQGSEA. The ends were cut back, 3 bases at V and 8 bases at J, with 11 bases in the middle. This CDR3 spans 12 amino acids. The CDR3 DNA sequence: TGCAGCGTTGACCGGGACACCTATGAGCAGTTCTTC. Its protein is CSVDRDTYEQFF.

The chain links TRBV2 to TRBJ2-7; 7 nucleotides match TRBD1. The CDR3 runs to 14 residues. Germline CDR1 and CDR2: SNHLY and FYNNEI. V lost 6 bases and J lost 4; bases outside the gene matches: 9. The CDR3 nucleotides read TGTGCCAGCAGATTCGGTCAGGGGGTGTACGAGCAGTACTTC. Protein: CASRFGQGVYEQYF.

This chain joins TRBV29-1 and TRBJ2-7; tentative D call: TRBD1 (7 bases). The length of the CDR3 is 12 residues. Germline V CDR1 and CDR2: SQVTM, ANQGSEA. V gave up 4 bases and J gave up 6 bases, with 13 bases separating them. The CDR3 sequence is CSVGRGLSEQYF. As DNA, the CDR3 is TGCAGCGTTGGGAGGGGGCTCAGCGAGCAGTACTTC.

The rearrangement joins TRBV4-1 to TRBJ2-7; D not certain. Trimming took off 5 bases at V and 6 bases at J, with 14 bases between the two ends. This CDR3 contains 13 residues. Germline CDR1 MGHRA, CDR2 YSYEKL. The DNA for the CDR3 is TGCGCCAGCAGCGAGGAAGTGTTTGGCGAGCAGTACTTC. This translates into CASSEEVFGEQYF.

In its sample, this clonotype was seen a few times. The CDR3 DNA sequence: TGCAGTGCTTACCAGGGCCAGGGTTACACTGAAGCTTTCTTT. It codes for CSAYQGQGYTEAFF. V gene TRBV20-1 combines with J gene TRBJ1-1; maybe TRBD1 (5 bases). Deletions cut 5 bases from V and 3 bases from J, with 16 bases between. From germline, CDR1 is DFQATT and CDR2 SNEGSKA (reference sequence). CDR3 length: 14 residues.

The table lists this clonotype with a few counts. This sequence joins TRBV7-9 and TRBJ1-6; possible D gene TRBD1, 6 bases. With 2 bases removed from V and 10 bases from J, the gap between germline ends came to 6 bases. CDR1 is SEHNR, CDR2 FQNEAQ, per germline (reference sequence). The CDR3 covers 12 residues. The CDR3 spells CASSLQGSPLHF. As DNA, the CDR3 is TGTGCCAGCAGCTTACAGGGGTCACCCCTCCACTTT.

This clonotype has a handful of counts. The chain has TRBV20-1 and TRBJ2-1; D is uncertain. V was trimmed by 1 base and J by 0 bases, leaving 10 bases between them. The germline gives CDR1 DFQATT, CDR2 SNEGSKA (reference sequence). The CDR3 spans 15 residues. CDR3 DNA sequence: TGCAGTGCTAGAGGTGACAAGAGCTCCTACAATGAGCAGTTCTTC. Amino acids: CSARGDKSSYNEQFF.

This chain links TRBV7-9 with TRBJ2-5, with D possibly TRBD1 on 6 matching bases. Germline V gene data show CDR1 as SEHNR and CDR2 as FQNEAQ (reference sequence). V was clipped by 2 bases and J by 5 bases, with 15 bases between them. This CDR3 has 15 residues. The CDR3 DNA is TGTGCCAGCAGCTTACTGCCACAGGGCTGGGAGACCCAGTACTTC. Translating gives CASSLLPQGWETQYF.

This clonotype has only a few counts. The CDR3 region is CASSFYWTSGASYEQYF. CDR3 sequence (DNA): TGTGCCAGCAGTTTTTATTGGACTAGCGGGGCATCCTACGAGCAGTACTTC. The chain recombines TRBV28 with TRBJ2-7; TRBD2 matches 12 bases. Germline V gene lookup returns CDR1 MDHEN and CDR2 SYDVKM. With V trimmed by 3 bases and J by 1 base, 7 bases remained unmatched. The CDR3 loop spans 17 amino acids. Drawing the rest from reference TRBV28 and TRBJ2-7, the complete variable domain is DVKVTQSSRYLVKRTGEKVFLECVQDMDHENMFWYRQDPGLGLRLIYFSYDVKMKEKGDIPEGYSVSREKKERFSLILESASTNQTSMYLCASSFYWTSGASYEQYFGPGTRLTVT.

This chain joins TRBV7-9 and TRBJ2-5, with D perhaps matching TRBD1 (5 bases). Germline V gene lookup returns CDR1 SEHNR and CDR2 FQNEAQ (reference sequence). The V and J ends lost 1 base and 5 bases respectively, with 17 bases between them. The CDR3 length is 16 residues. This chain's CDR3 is CASSLDRTPTRETQYF. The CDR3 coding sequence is TGTGCCAGCAGCTTAGACAGGACCCCAACGAGGGAGACCCAGTACTTC.

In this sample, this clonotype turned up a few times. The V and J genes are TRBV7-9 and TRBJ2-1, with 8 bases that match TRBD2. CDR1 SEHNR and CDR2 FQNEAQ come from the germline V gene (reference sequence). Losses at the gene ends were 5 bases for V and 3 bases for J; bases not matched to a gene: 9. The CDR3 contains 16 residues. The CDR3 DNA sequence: TGTGCCAGCAGCCCCCATACGGGGGGGAACTACAATGAGCAGTTCTTC. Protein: CASSPHTGGNYNEQFF.

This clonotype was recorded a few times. The CDR3 nucleotides read TGCAGTGCTAGAGGAGAGGGTACTAGCACAGATACGCAGTATTTT. This translates into CSARGEGTSTDTQYF. The V and J genes are TRBV20-1 and TRBJ2-3; TRBD2 might be the D (5 bases). Germline loops: CDR1 DFQATT, CDR2 SNEGSKA (reference sequence). V was shortened by 1 base and J by 0 bases, with 11 bases between the two germline ends. The CDR3 runs 15 residues.

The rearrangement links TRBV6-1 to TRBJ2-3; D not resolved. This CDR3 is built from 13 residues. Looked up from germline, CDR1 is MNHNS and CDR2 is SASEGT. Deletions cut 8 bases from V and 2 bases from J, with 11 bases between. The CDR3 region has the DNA TGTGCCAGCGGAAAGAAGGCCACAGATACGCAGTATTTT. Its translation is CASGKKATDTQYF.

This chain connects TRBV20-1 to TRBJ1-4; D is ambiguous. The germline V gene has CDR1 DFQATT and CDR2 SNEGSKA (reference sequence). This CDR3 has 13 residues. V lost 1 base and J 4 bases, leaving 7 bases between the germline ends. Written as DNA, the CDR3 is TGCAGTGCTAGAGGGCACAATAATGAAAAACTGTTTTTT. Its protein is CSARGHNNEKLFF.